What follows describes a single T cell receptor (beta chain). What it recognizes is unknown. The data originate from a study of T cell repertoires in cytomegalovirus infection. For the study at large: From public TCR beta signatures came an indication of both CMV infection and matching HLA type.

One entry per CDR3 protein results from TCRdb running MiXCR on the reads. The top ten clones hold 2.5% to 3.5% of a sample with roughly 720,000 distinct CDR3 sequences, 35% to 45% of them seen once. Study-wide points: Dominating the ex vivo response were HLA-C-restricted CMV-specific TCR beta clonotypes.

V gave up 1 base and J gave up 1 base; unmatched junction bases: 11. Germline V gives CDR1 MDHEN, CDR2 SYDVKM. This CDR3 comprises 20 residues. The chain employs TRBV28 and TRBJ2-6; TRBD2 agrees at 9 bases. Specimen: PBMCs. The receptor was isolated from a human donor in good health (CMV status not recorded). Some clones in this sample may be carry-over from other donors' samples. CDR3 bases: TGTGCCAGCAGTTTATCGCGGGGGGGCAGGGGTCGATCTGGGGCCAACGTCCTGACTTTC. It specifies CASSLSRGGRGRSGANVLTF.